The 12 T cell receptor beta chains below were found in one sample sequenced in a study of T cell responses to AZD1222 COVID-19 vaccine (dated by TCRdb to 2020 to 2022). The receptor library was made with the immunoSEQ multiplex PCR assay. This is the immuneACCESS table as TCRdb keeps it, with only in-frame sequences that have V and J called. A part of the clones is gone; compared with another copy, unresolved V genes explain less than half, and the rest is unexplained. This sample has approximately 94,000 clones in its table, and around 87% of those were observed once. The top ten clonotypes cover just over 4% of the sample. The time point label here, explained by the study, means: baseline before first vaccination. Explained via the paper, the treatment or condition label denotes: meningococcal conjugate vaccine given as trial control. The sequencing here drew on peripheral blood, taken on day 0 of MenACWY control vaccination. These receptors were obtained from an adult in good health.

The CDR3 coding sequence is TGTGCCAGCAGCTTAATCTCTGGGATCCACTCACCCCTCCACTTT. Translating gives CASSLISGIHSPLHF. The chain combines TRBV7-9 with TRBJ1-6; D not certain. There are 15 residues in the CDR3. CDR1 SEHNR and CDR2 FQNEAQ come from the germline V gene (reference sequence). The V gene lost 2 bases and the J gene lost 10 bases, with 15 bases spanning the gap.

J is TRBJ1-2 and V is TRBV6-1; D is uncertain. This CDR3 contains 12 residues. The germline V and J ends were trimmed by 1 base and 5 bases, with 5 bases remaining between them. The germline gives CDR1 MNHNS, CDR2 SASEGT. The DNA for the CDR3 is TGTGCCAGCAGTGAAGTTGGATATGGCTACACCTTC. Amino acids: CASSEVGYGYTF.

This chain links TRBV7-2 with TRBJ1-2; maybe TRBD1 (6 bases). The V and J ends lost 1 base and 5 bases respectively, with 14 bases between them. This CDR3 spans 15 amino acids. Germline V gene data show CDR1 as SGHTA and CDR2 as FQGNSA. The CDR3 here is CASSLVVRGEYGYTF. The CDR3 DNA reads TGTGCCAGCAGCTTAGTGGTTAGGGGGGAGTATGGCTACACCTTC.

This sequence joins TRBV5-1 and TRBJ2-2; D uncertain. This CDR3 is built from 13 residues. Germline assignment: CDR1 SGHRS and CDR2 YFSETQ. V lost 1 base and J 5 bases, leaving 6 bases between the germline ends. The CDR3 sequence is CASSLRETGELFF. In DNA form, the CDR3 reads TGCGCCAGCAGCTTGAGAGAAACCGGGGAGCTGTTTTTT.

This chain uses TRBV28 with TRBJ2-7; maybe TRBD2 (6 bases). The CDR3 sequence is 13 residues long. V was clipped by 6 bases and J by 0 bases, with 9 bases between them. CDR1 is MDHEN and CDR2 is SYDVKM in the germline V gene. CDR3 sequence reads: CASSLTSSYEQYF. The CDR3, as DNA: TGTGCCAGCAGCTTGACTAGCTCCTACGAGCAGTACTTC.

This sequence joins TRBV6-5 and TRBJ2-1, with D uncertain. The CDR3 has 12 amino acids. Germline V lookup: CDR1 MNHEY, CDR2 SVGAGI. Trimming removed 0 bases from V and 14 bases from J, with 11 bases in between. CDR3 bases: TGTGCCAGCAGTTACTCGGCAGGTAGGGAGTTCTTC. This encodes CASSYSAGREFF.

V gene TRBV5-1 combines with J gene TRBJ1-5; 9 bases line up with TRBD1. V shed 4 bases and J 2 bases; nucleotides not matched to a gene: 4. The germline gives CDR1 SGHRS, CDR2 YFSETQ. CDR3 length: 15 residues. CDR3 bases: TGCGCCAGCAGCGTGACAGGGGGGGGCAATCAGCCCCAGCATTTT. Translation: CASSVTGGGNQPQHF.

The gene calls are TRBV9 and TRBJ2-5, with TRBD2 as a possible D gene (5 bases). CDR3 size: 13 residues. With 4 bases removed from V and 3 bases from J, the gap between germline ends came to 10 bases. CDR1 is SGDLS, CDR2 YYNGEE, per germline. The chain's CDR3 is CASSLDWKETQYF. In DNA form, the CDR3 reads TGTGCCAGCAGCCTGGACTGGAAAGAGACCCAGTACTTC.

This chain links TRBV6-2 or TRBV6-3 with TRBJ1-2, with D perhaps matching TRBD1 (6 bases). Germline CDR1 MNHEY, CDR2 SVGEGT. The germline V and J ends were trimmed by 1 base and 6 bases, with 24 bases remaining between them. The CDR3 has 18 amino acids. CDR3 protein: CASSYLMDSTLDENGYTF. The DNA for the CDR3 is TGTGCCAGCAGTTACTTGATGGACAGTACCTTAGACGAGAATGGCTACACCTTC.

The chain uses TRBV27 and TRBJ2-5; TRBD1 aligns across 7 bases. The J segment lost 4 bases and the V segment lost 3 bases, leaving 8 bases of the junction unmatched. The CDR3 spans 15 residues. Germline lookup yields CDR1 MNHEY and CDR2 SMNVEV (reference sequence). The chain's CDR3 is CASSLNGQVRETQYF. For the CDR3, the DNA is TGTGCCAGCAGTTTGAACGGACAGGTTCGAGAGACCCAGTACTTC.

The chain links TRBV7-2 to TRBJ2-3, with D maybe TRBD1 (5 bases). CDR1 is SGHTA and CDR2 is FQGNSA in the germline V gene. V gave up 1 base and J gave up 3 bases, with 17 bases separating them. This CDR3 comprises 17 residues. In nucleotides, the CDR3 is TGTGCCAGCAGCTTAGTGGGGCGTAGGGGTGGGACAGATACGCAGTATTTT. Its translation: CASSLVGRRGGTDTQYF.

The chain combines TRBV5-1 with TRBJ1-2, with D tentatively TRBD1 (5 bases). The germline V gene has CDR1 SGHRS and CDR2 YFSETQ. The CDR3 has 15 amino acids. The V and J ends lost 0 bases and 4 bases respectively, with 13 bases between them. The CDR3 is CASSLAGGRSYGYTF. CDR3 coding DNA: TGCGCCAGCAGCTTGGCCGGGGGACGCAGCTATGGCTACACCTTC. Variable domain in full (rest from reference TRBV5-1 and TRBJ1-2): KAGVTQTPRYLIKTRGQQVTLSCSPISGHRSVSWYQQTPGQGLQFLFEYFSETQRNKGNFPGRFSGRQFSNSRSEMNVSTLELGDSALYLCASSLAGGRSYGYTFGSGTRLTVV.